A selection of T cell receptor beta chains follows, all from one sample in a study of identifying expanded T cells in peripheral blood. The table came from immunoSEQ multiplex PCR; TCRdb's copy has only in-frame clones and leaves some out. The sample shows more than 85,000 clones, approximately 89% of them seen only once. The sequenced sample was blood. These receptors came from a person aged 18 to 75 in good health. The CDR3 runs from the conserved cysteine through the conserved F or W. The order of the fields is V gene, J gene, D gene, CDR3 protein, CDR3 DNA. The D gene is left open where the match is weak.

TRBV6-6	TRBJ2-1	TRBD2	CASRRVLAGEGEQFF	TGTGCCAGCAGAAGGGTACTAGCGGGAGAAGGGGAGCAGTTCTTC
TRBV28	TRBJ2-7	.	CASSRPGHSYEQYF	TGTGCCAGCAGTAGGCCGGGACACTCCTACGAGCAGTACTTC
TRBV7-9	TRBJ2-1	.	CASSLAWAGTNEQFF	TGTGCCAGCAGCTTAGCGTGGGCGGGAACTAATGAGCAGTTCTTC
TRBV7-2	TRBJ1-2	.	CASSLEAWVDGYGYTF	TGTGCCAGCAGCTTAGAAGCCTGGGTTGATGGCTATGGCTACACCTTC
TRBV10-3	TRBJ1-6	.	CAISERTVENSPLHF	TGTGCCATCAGTGAGAGAACTGTCGAAAATTCACCCCTCCACTTT
TRBV7-4	TRBJ1-2	TRBD1	CASRVNGDRGRVRHGYTF	TGTGCCAGCAGGGTAAACGGGGACAGGGGGCGGGTTCGGCATGGCTACACCTTC
TRBV21-1	TRBJ1-1	.	CASSSQLNTEAFF	TGTGCCAGCAGCAGCCAGTTGAACACTGAAGCTTTCTTT
TRBV5-4	TRBJ1-6	TRBD1	CASSLEDRVSPLHF	TGTGCCAGCAGCTTGGAGGACAGGGTCTCACCCCTCCACTTT
TRBV19	TRBJ2-3	.	CASSIAGIGRPTRVTDTQYF	TGTGCCAGTAGTATTGCCGGTATAGGCCGCCCAACGAGGGTCACAGATACGCAGTATTTT
TRBV2	TRBJ1-1	.	CAFEGSANTEAFF	TGTGCCTTCGAGGGGTCTGCGAACACTGAAGCTTTCTTT